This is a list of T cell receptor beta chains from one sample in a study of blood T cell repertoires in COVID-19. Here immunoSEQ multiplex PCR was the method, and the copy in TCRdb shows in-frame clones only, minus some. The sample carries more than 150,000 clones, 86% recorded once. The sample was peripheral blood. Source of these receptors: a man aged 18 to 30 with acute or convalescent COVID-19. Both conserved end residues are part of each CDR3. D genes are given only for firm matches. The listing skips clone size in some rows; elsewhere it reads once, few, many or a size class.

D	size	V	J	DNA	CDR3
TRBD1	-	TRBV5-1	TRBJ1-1	TGCGCCAGCAGCTTGGACAGGGGGTTGAACACTGAAGCTTTCTTT	CASSLDRGLNTEAFF
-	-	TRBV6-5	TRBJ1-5	TGTGCCAGCAGTTCCACAGGGAATCAGCCCCAGCATTTT	CASSSTGNQPQHF
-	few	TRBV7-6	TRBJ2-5	TGTGCCAGCAGTCAATTAGGTGTCAGGGGAGAGACCCAGTACTTC	CASSQLGVRGETQYF
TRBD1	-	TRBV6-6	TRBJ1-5	TGTGCCAGCAGGTCGACAGGGAATAGCAATCAGCCCCAGCATTTT	CASRSTGNSNQPQHF
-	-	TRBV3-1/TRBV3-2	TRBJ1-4	TGTGCCAGCACCCAAGATCGGGGGTTGGGAGCTAATGAAAAACTGTTTTTT	CASTQDRGLGANEKLFF
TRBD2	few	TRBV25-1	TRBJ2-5	TGTGCCAGCAGCTCCCTACTAGCGGACGAAGAGACCCAGTACTTC	CASSSLLADEETQYF
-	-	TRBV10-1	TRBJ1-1	TGCGCCAGCAGTCCACAGAGAACCATGAACACTGAAGCTTTCTTT	CASSPQRTMNTEAFF
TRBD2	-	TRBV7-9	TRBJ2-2	TGTGCCAGCAGACTTCGCGGGGGGGCCTTCACCGGGGAGCTGTTTTTT	CASRLRGGAFTGELFF
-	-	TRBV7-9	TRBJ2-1	TGTGCCAGCAGCTTATACGAACTAGTGGGCTACAATGAGCAGTTCTTC	CASSLYELVGYNEQFF
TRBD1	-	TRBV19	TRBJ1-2	TGTGCCAGTAGTAGGGACAGGGGAGGAGGCTACACCTTC	CASSRDRGGGYTF
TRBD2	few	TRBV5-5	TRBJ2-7	TGTGCCAGCAGCCGCGGGGGGACCGGGACGGTTGTCTACGAGCAGTACTTC	CASSRGGTGTVVYEQYF
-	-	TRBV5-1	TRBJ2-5	TGCGCCAGCAGCCAGCCCGGGACACCCCAAGAGACCCAGTACTTC	CASSQPGTPQETQYF
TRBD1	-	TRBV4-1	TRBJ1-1	TGCGCCAGCAGCCAAGGCAGGCGGGGTTTAGGGACAGGGGGGACTGAAGCTTTCTTT	CASSQGRRGLGTGGTEAFF
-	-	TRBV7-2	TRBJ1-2	TGTGCCAGCAGCTTTAAAGGGGTTAATAACTATGGCTACACCTTC	CASSFKGVNNYGYTF
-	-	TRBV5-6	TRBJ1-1	TGTGCCAGCTCGGACTACACTGAAGCTTTCTTT	CASSDYTEAFF
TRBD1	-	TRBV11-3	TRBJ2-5	TGTGCCAGCAGCGCCAAGGGCCAGGGGGCCCAGTACTTC	CASSAKGQGAQYF
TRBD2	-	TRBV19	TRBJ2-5	TGTGCCAGTAGTATGCGGGGGCAAGAGACCCAGTACTTC	CASSMRGQETQYF
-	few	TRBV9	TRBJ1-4	TGTGCCAGCAGCAGCGGGACCGTTGAAAAACTGTTTTTT	CASSSGTVEKLFF
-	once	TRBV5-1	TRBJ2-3	TGCGCCAGCAGCCTGACTGACAGGATCACAGATACGCAGTATTTT	CASSLTDRITDTQYF
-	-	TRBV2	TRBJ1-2	TGTGCCAGCAGTGAAGTACTTCCTAACTATGGCTACACCTTC	CASSEVLPNYGYTF
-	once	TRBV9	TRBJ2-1	TGTGCCAGCAGCGTCAGGGGAGGGGTGGATAATGAGCAGTTCTTC	CASSVRGGVDNEQFF
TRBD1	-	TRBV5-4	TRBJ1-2	TGTGCCAGCAGCTTGCGACAGGGGGCCGGCTACACCTTC	CASSLRQGAGYTF
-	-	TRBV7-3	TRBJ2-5	TGTGCCAGCAGCTTATCCCCCCCTGAGGCCCAGTACTTC	CASSLSPPEAQYF
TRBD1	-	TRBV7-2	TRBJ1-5	TGTGCCAGCAGCCCCCGCGGGGGACAGGGGAATCAGCCCCAGCATTTT	CASSPRGGQGNQPQHF
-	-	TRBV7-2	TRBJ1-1	TGTGCCAGCAGCCAGACAGTGAAGGACACTGAAGCTTTCTTT	CASSQTVKDTEAFF
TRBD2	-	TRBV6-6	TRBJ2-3	TGTGCCAGCAGTTATGAAGCGGGGCAAGGGGATACGCAGTATTTT	CASSYEAGQGDTQYF
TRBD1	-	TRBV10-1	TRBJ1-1	TGCGCCAGCAGTGGGGATAGGACAGGGAACACTGAAGCTTTCTTT	CASSGDRTGNTEAFF
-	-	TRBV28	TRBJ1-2	TGTGCCAGCATTCCCTGGGGCGATGGCTATGGCTACACCTTC	CASIPWGDGYGYTF
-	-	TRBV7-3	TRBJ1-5	TGTGCCAGCAGCTCAGGGGTGAATCAGCCCCAGCATTTT	CASSSGVNQPQHF
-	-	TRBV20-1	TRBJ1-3	TGCAGTGCTAGTTATGGAAACACCATATATTTT	CSASYGNTIYF
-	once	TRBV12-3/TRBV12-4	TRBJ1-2	TGTGCCAGCAAGCCCGGGGCTAACTATGGCTACACCTTC	CASKPGANYGYTF
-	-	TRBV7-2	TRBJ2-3	TGTGCCAGCAGCGAAATGACAGGAGATACGCAGTATTTT	CASSEMTGDTQYF